These 17 T cell receptor beta chains share one sample of origin, sequenced in a study of T cell responses to AZD1222 COVID-19 vaccine. Generated by immunoSEQ multiplex PCR, the TCRdb table keeps only in-frame clones and is missing some. The table shows under 150,000 clones, with 85% to 95% occurring only once. The material was peripheral blood, obtained on day 0 of AZD1222 vaccination. All receptors derive from an adult in good health.

This chain links TRBV5-4 with TRBJ1-2; D ambiguous. Germline V gene lookup returns CDR1 SGHNT and CDR2 YYREEE (reference sequence). V was pared by 2 bases and J by 2 bases, with 10 bases between. The CDR3 sequence is 14 residues long. The CDR3 region has the DNA TGTGCCAGCAGCTTACCGGATCTGAACTATGGCTACACCTTC. Amino acid sequence: CASSLPDLNYGYTF.

The V and J genes are TRBV6-5 and TRBJ2-1; no definite D call. This CDR3 region has 15 residues. V was clipped by 6 bases and J by 7 bases, with 19 bases between them. Germline V gene data show CDR1 as MNHEY and CDR2 as SVGAGI. This CDR3 reads CASRDPVPLGNEQFF. CDR3 in DNA: TGTGCCAGCAGAGACCCGGTCCCTTTGGGGAATGAGCAGTTCTTC.

This rearrangement joins TRBV14 to TRBJ1-6, with D possibly TRBD1 on 6 matching bases. This CDR3 comprises 14 residues. Per the germline V gene, CDR1 is SGHDN and CDR2 is FVKESK. Trimming cost V 4 bases and J 13 bases, with 17 bases left between them. CDR3 nucleotide sequence: TGTGCCAGCAGCCCCCGTAGAGGGGGTTACCCCCTCCACTTT. This sequence encodes CASSPRRGGYPLHF.

The CDR3 reads CASSVDPRGIAYEQYF. The CDR3 bases are TGTGCCAGCAGCGTCGACCCCAGGGGAATAGCCTACGAGCAGTACTTC. J is TRBJ2-7 and V is TRBV7-2; tentative D call: TRBD1 (6 bases). Germline V CDR1 and CDR2: SGHTA, FQGNSA. Trimming cost V 5 bases and J 2 bases, with 19 bases left between them. The CDR3 contains 16 residues.

This chain links TRBV5-5 with TRBJ2-1; no firm D call. V lost 4 bases, J lost 8 bases, and 25 bases lay in between. Germline lookup yields CDR1 SGHKS and CDR2 YYEKEE (reference sequence). The CDR3 has 17 amino acids. The DNA of the CDR3 is TGTGCCAGCAGCCTGCGCCCATGGGTGCCTAGAAGATATGAGCAGTTCTTC. Protein: CASSLRPWVPRRYEQFF.

This chain connects TRBV7-6 to TRBJ1-6; TRBD1 might be the D (5 bases). Germline assignment: CDR1 SGHVS and CDR2 FNYEAQ. Trimming left V 5 bases short and J 10 bases short, with 21 bases between. This CDR3 comprises 16 residues. The CDR3 DNA sequence: TGTGCCAGCAGCCTCGGGACGGACGGCCCTGGGTCACCCCTCCACTTT. Residues: CASSLGTDGPGSPLHF.

This chain links TRBV30 with TRBJ2-7; TRBD2 matches at 14 bases. V was pared by 3 bases and J by 7 bases, with 5 bases of the junction left unmatched. The CDR3 is 14 residues long. Germline lookup yields CDR1 GTSNPN and CDR2 SVGIG (reference sequence). The CDR3 sequence is CAWRRGLAGVEQYF. CDR3 nucleotide sequence: TGTGCCTGGAGGCGGGGACTAGCGGGAGTGGAGCAGTACTTC.

The chain has TRBV5-5 and TRBJ1-2, with 8 positions matching TRBD1. The length of the CDR3 is 14 residues. V dropped 4 bases and J dropped 4; count of bases not matched to a gene: 6. Germline CDR1 and CDR2: SGHKS and YYEKEE (reference sequence). CDR3 in amino acids: CASSPDRGLYGYTF. CDR3 sequence (DNA): TGTGCCAGCAGCCCCGACAGGGGACTCTATGGCTACACCTTC.

The chain recombines TRBV19 with TRBJ2-1; 8 nucleotides line up with TRBD1. This CDR3 spans 14 amino acids. Germline V CDR1 and CDR2: LNHDA, SQIVND (reference sequence). After removal of 6 bases from V and 8 bases from J, the junction contained 9 bases not matched to a gene. The CDR3: CASSPGQVEYEQFF. The CDR3 region has the DNA TGTGCCAGTAGCCCGGGACAGGTTGAGTATGAGCAGTTCTTC.

V is TRBV4-1 and J is TRBJ1-2; TRBD1 might be the D (5 bases). V lost 2 bases to trimming and J lost 4 bases, with 11 bases between them. The CDR3 consists of 14 residues. The germline CDR1 and CDR2 sequences are MGHRA and YSYEKL. The chain's CDR3 is CASSQITGTYGYTF. CDR3 DNA: TGCGCCAGCAGCCAAATAACAGGTACCTATGGCTACACCTTC.

The CDR3 bases are TGTGCCAGCAGTTACTCGGCGGGGACAGGGAACGGCTACACCTTC. It yields the protein CASSYSAGTGNGYTF. The chain joins TRBV6-5 to TRBJ1-2; 9 bases match TRBD1. The CDR3 covers 15 residues. Germline V CDR1 and CDR2: MNHEY, SVGAGI. V shed 0 bases and J 8 bases; nucleotides not matched to a gene: 7.

V usage is TRBV12-3 or TRBV12-4 and J usage is TRBJ1-2; 7 bases fit TRBD1. The CDR3 sequence is 13 residues long. The ends lost 6 bases at V and 4 bases at J; junction bases unmatched: 5. The CDR3 loop reads CASSPDRVYGYTF. Here the CDR3 DNA reads TGTGCCAGCAGCCCTGACAGGGTCTATGGCTACACCTTC.

There are a few counts of this clone. The genes are TRBV3-1 (or the pseudogene TRBV3-2) and TRBJ2-2; no clear D gene. V was pared by 2 bases and J by 7 bases, with 8 bases between. CDR3 length: 13 amino acids. Looked up from germline, CDR1 is LGHDT and CDR2 is YNNKEL (reference sequence). The CDR3 nucleotides are TGTGCCAGCAGCCAATATAGTGGCGGGGAGCTGTTTTTT. This sequence encodes CASSQYSGGELFF.

The chain employs TRBV12-3 or TRBV12-4 and TRBJ1-2, with TRBD1 as a possible D gene (6 bases). There are 13 residues in the CDR3. Trimming stripped 6 bases from V and 4 bases from J, with 12 bases between. This CDR3 reads CASRRGASYGYTF. As DNA, the CDR3 is TGTGCCAGCAGAAGGGGGGCTTCCTATGGCTACACCTTC.

V gene TRBV7-2 combines with J gene TRBJ1-1, with D tentatively TRBD1 (5 bases). CDR1 is SGHTA and CDR2 is FQGNSA in the germline V gene. This CDR3 has 15 residues. The V and J ends lost 5 bases and 2 bases respectively, with 15 bases between them. The CDR3 DNA reads TGTGCCAGCAGCCCCTACGGGGACGGAAACACTGAAGCTTTCTTT. Its translation: CASSPYGDGNTEAFF. Variable domain in full (rest from reference TRBV7-2 and TRBJ1-1): GAGVSQSPSNKVTEKGKDVELRCDPISGHTALYWYRQSLGQGLEFLIYFQGNSAPDKSGLPSDRFSAERTGGSVSTLTIQRTQQEDSAVYLCASSPYGDGNTEAFFGQGTRLTVV.

The chain recombines TRBV7-9 with TRBJ1-5; D uncertain. CDR3 length equals 14 residues. V lost 6 bases and J 0 bases, leaving 9 bases between the germline ends. The germline V gene encodes CDR1 SEHNR and CDR2 FQNEAQ (reference sequence). The CDR3 here is CASSSTDSNQPQHF. In nucleotides, the CDR3 is TGTGCCAGCAGTTCGACTGATAGCAATCAGCCCCAGCATTTT.

The V gene is TRBV18, the J gene TRBJ2-5; 14 bases fit TRBD2. Germline V gives CDR1 KGHSH, CDR2 LQKENI. V was pared by 3 bases and J by 4 bases, with 1 base of the junction left unmatched. The CDR3 spans 15 residues. The CDR3 DNA follows: TGTGCCAGCTCACCGGGGACTAGCGGGGGAGAGACCCAGTACTTC. Translated: CASSPGTSGGETQYF.